This T cell receptor beta chain was sequenced in a study of T cell changes during pregnancy in multiple sclerosis. Profiled with immunoSEQ multiplex PCR; TCRdb holds only in-frame clones, not every one. The data show around 80,000 clones, with about 92% seen just once and 2.6% held by the top ten. This clonotype was sampled from a female donor with multiple sclerosis, enrolled in a pregnancy study. The sample in question was peripheral blood, obtained before pregnancy.

The chain's CDR3 is CASIMDSTNEKLFF. The CDR3 DNA sequence: TGTGCCAGCATCATGGACTCAACTAATGAAAAACTGTTTTTT. This chain links TRBV6-6 with TRBJ1-4; no clear D gene. V lost 7 bases, J lost 0 bases, and 9 bases lay in between. The CDR3 totals 14 residues. Germline V gene lookup returns CDR1 MNHNY and CDR2 SVGAGI (reference sequence).